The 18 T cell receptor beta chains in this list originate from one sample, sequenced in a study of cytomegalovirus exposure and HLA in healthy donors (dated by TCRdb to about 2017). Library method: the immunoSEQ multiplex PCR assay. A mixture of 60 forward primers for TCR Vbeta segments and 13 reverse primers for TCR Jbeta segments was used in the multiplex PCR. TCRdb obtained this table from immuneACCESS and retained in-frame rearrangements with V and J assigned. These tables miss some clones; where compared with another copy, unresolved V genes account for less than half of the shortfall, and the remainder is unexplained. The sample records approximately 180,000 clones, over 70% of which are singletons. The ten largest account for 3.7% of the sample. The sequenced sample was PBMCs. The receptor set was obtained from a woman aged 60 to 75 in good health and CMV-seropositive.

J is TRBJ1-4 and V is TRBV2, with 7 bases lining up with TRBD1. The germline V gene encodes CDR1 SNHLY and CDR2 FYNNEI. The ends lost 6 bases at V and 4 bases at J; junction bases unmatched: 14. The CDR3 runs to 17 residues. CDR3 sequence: CASRNPTGNGINEKLFF. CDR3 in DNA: TGTGCCAGCAGGAACCCGACAGGGAACGGTATTAATGAAAAACTGTTTTTT.

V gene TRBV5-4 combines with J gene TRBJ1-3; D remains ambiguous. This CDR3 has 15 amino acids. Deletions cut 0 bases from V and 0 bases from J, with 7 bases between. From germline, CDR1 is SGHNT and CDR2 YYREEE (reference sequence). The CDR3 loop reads CASSLAVNSGNTIYF. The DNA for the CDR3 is TGTGCCAGCAGCTTGGCAGTCAACTCTGGAAACACCATATATTTT. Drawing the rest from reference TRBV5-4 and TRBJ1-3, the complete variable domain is ETGVTQSPTHLIKTRGQQVTLRCSSQSGHNTVSWYQQALGQGPQFIFQYYREEENGRGNFPPRFSGLQFPNYSSELNVNALELDDSALYLCASSLAVNSGNTIYFGEGSWLTVV.

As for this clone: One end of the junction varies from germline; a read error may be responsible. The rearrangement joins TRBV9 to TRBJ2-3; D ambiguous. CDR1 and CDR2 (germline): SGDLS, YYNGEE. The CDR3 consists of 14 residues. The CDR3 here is CASSGATLVDAQYF. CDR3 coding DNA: TGTGCCAGCAGCGGGGCCACGTTGGTAGATGCGCAGTATTTT.

DNA for the CDR3: TGTGCCAGCTCGCCCAGGGGGGCTGTTGAAAAACTGTTTTTT. Its protein product is CASSPRGAVEKLFF. This rearrangement joins TRBV4-2 to TRBJ1-4, with 7 bases fitting TRBD1. CDR3 size: 14 residues. Germline-derived CDR1 and CDR2 are LGHNA and YNFKEQ. J lost 7 bases, V lost 8 bases, and 10 bases had no gene match.

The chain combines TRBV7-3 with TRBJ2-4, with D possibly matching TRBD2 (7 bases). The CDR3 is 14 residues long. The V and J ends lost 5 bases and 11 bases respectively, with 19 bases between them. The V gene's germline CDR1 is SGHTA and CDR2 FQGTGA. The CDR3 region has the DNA TGTGCCAGCAGCCCCCGGGCAGGGAGGGGGGTTCAGTACTTC. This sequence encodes CASSPRAGRGVQYF.

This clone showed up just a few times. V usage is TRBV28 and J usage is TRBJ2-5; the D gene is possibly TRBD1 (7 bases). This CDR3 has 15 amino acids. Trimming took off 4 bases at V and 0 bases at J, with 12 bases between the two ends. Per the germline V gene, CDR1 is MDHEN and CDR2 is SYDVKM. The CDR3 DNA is TGTGCCAGCAGTTCGCCAGGGGGGAACCAAGAGACCCAGTACTTC. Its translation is CASSSPGGNQETQYF.

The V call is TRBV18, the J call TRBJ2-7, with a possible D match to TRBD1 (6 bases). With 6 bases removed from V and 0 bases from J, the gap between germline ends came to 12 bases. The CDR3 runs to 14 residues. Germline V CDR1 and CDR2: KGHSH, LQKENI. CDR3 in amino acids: CASSFGQSSYEQYF. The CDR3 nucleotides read TGTGCCAGCTCTTTCGGACAGAGCTCCTACGAGCAGTACTTC.

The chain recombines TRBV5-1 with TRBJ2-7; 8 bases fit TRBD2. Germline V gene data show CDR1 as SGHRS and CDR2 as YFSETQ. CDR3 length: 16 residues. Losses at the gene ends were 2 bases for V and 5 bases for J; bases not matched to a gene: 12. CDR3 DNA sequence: TGCGCCAGCAGCTTTCCACAGTTCGGGAGGGCCGACGAGCAGTACTTC. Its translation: CASSFPQFGRADEQYF.

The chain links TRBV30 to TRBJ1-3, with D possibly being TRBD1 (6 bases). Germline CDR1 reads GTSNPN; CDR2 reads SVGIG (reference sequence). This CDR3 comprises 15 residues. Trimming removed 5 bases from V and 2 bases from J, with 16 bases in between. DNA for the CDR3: TGTGCCTGGTCTATAACAGGGACGCCTGGAAACACCATATATTTT. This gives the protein CAWSITGTPGNTIYF.

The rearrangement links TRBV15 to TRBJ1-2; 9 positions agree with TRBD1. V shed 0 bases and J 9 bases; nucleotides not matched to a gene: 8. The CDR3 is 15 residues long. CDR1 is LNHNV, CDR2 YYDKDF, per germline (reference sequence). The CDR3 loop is CATSRDRGTGNRYTF. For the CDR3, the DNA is TGTGCCACCAGCAGAGACCGCGGGACAGGGAATCGCTACACCTTC.

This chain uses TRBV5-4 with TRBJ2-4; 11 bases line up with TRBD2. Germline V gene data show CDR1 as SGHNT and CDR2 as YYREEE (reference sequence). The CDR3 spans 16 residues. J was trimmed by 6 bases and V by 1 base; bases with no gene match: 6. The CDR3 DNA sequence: TGTGCCAGCAGCTTGAATAGCGGGGGGGCCCTAAACATTCAGTACTTC. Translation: CASSLNSGGALNIQYF.

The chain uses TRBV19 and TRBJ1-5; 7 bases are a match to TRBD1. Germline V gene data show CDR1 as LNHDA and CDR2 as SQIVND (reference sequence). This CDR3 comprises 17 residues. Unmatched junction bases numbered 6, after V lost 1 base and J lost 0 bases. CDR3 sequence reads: CASSIAGGQISNQPQHF. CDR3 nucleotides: TGTGCCAGTAGTATAGCAGGGGGACAGATTAGCAATCAGCCCCAGCATTTT.

The CDR3 nucleotides read TGTGCCAGCAGCTTAGGGGCCTCCTACGAGCAGTACTTC. Translated: CASSLGASYEQYF. The V call is TRBV7-9, the J call TRBJ2-7, with no clear D. Trimming left V 1 base short and J 0 bases short, with 4 bases between. Germline V gives CDR1 SEHNR, CDR2 FQNEAQ (reference sequence). There are 13 residues in the CDR3.

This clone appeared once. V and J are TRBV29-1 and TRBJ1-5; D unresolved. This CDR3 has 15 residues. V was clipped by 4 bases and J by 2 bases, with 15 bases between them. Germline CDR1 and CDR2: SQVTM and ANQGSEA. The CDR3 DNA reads TGCAGCGTTGGGTTGGGCCGGTCGGGCAATCAGCCCCAGCATTTT. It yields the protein CSVGLGRSGNQPQHF. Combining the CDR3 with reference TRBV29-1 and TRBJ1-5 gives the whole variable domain SAVISQKPSRDICQRGTSLTIQCQVDSQVTMMFWYRQQPGQSLTLIATANQGSEATYESGFVIDKFPISRPNLTFSTLTVSNMSPEDSSIYLCSVGLGRSGNQPQHFGDGTRLSIL.

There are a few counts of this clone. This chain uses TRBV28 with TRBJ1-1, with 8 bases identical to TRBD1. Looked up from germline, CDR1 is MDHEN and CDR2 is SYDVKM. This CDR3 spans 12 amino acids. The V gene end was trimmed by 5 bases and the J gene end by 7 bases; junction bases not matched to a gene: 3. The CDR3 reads CASSQQGVEAFF. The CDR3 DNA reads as TGTGCCAGCAGTCAACAGGGGGTTGAAGCTTTCTTT.

The chain's CDR3 is CASSPVHRQAYEQYF. The CDR3 bases are TGTGCCAGCAGCCCAGTGCATCGGCAGGCCTACGAGCAGTACTTC. The chain is built from TRBV4-2 and TRBJ2-5; D gene unclear. The J call could be wrong; TRBJ2-7 is a better fit for the DNA end. Looked up from germline, CDR1 is LGHNA and CDR2 is YNFKEQ. CDR3 length equals 15 residues.

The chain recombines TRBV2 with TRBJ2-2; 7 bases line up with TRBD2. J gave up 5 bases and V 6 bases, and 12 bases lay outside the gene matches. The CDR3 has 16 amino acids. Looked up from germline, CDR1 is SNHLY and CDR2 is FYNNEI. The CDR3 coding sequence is TGTGCCAGCAGGGGGAGTCAAGCGGGAAGGACCGGGGAGCTGTTTTTT. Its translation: CASRGSQAGRTGELFF.

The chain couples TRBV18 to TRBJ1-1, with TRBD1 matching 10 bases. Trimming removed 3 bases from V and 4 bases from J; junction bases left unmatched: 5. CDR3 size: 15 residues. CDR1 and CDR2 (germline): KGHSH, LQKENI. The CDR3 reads CASSPRQGASTEAFF. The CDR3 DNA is TGTGCCAGCTCACCTCGACAGGGGGCCAGCACTGAAGCTTTCTTT.